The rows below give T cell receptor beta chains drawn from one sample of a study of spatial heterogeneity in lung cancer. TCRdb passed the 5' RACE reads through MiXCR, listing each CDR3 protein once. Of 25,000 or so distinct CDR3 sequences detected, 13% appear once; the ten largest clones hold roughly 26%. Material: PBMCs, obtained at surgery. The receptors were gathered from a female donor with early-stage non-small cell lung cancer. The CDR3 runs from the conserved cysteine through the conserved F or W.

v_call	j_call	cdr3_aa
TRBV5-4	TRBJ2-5	CASSLLQAWETQYF
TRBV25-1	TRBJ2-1	CASSESGGGNEQFF
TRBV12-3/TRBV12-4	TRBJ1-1	CASSEHPVNTEAFF
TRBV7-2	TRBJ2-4	CASSLDPKNIQYF
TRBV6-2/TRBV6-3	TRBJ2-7	CASSLTGYYEQYF
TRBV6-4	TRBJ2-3	CAIDATSFYQDTQYF
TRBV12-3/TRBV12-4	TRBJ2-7	CASTLQGIGDEQYF
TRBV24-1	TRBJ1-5	CATSDRRSYQPQHF
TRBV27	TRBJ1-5	CASSSAGNQPQHF
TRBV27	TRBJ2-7	CASSPSGVYEQYF
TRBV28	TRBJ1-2	CASSLAIRLYGYTF
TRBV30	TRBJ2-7	CAWSVNAYEQYF
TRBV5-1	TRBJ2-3	CASSVDSPSAPDTQYF
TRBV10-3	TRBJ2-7	CAISESGRAEQYF
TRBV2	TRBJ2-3	CASRRKTSGIQSSTDTQYF
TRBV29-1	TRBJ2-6	CSVAGSGANVLTF
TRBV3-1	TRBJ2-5	CASSQDSPKTQYF
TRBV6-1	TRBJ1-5	CASSVGGQPQHF
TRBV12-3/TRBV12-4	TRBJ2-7	CASSSREGKDRAQYF
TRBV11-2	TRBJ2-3	CASSLALGRGTGKTDTQYF
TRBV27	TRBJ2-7	CASSLGGLAGVGEQYF
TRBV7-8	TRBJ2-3	CASSTSGSSSDTQYF
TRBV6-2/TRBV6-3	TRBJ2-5	CASTHRARTILTQETQYF
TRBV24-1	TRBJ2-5	CATSGASGVPQETQYF
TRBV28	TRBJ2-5	CASSPDSPQETQYF
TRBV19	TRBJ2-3	CASSIQGLAGADTQYF
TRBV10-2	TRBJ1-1	CASSEVTEAFF
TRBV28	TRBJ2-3	CASRNGGVILPTQYF
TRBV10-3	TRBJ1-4	CAISASGSGEKLFF
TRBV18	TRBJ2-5	CASSPGQQETQYF